The sequence of this T cell receptor beta chain was determined in a study of cytotoxic CD8 clonotypes in ibrutinib-treated CLL. Findings of the study overall: Clonality, elevated at ibrutinib response, dropped back toward baseline at progression.

Trimming left V 0 bases short and J 10 bases short, with 19 bases between. Germline lookup yields CDR1 SGHTA and CDR2 FQGNSA. The CDR3 is 17 residues long. This clone was observed a few times. What it binds is not known. Sequenced by immunoSEQ multiplex PCR; TCRdb stores in-frame clones only, minus some. The sample records approximately 97,000 clones, roughly three quarters being singletons. V is TRBV7-2 and J is TRBJ1-6; D is possibly TRBD1 (6 bases). This specimen consisted of PBMCs, obtained after 24 months of ibrutinib treatment. The receptor comes from a human donor with chronic lymphocytic leukemia. In DNA form, the CDR3 reads TGTGCCAGCAGCTTAGCGTCGGGGGCCAGGAGGAACTCACCCCTCCACTTT. It specifies CASSLASGARRNSPLHF.